The clone carrying this T cell receptor beta chain appeared many times. Its antigen is currently unknown. CDR3 length equals 13 residues. From germline, CDR1 is MNHNS and CDR2 SASEGT. V lost 6 bases to trimming and J lost 2 bases, with 10 bases between them. This entry belongs to a study of T cells after yellow fever vaccination. Study-wide results and caveats: Most primary-vaccination clones reappeared after the booster (around 95% CD4, roughly 90% CD8). Any FACS-sorted repertoire could hold abundant clonotypes that contaminate it from the bulk population.

In making TCR cDNA, 5'RACE template switching added a universal primer site and UMIs to it. TCRdb called the 5' RACE reads again in MiXCR, with one record for every CDR3 protein. This sample has 250,000 to 350,000 distinct CDR3 sequences, with about 6.6% found just once. The receptor was isolated from a man between 18 and 35 years old who received the YFV17D yellow fever vaccine. The V and J genes are TRBV6-1 and TRBJ1-1; D is undetermined. The material sequenced was PBMCs, taken more than 35 days after the first yellow fever vaccination. The CDR3 DNA follows: TGTGCCAGCAGCCTAACACCCAACACTGAAGCTTTCTTT. Amino acids: CASSLTPNTEAFF.